The next 11 T cell receptor beta chains were all read from a single sample in a study of cytomegalovirus exposure and HLA in healthy donors. A multiplex PCR was run with 60 Vbeta primers and 13 Jbeta primers. Clones were read by immunoSEQ multiplex PCR, and TCRdb kept only the in-frame ones, dropping some. Of around 170,000 clones listed, around 78% are singletons. The material sequenced was PBMCs. These receptors all stem from a man aged 35 to 55 in good health and CMV-seronegative.

The chain recombines TRBV6-5 with TRBJ2-7, with 8 bases aligning to TRBD2. The germline gives CDR1 MNHEY, CDR2 SVGAGI. With V trimmed by 6 bases and J by 6 bases, 13 bases remained unmatched. The CDR3 loop spans 15 amino acids. The CDR3 DNA follows: TGTGCCAGCAGCGACGGGGGGGCTCCAGGGGTCGAGCAGTACTTC. Its protein product is CASSDGGAPGVEQYF.

The chain employs TRBV27 and TRBJ2-2, with D perhaps matching TRBD2 (7 bases). Looked up from germline, CDR1 is MNHEY and CDR2 is SMNVEV (reference sequence). CDR3 length: 14 amino acids. Trimming shortened V by 4 bases and J by 3 bases, and 9 bases separated the two germline ends. CDR3 bases: TGTGCCAGCAGTTCCGGGGGGCACACCGGGGAGCTGTTTTTT. This gives the protein CASSSGGHTGELFF.

The rearrangement links TRBV7-2 to TRBJ2-1, with D maybe TRBD2 (6 bases). Trimming cost V 1 base and J 3 bases, with 10 bases left between them. Germline V CDR1 and CDR2: SGHTA, FQGNSA. CDR3 length: 15 residues. CDR3 protein: CASSLDGTLYNEQFF. For the CDR3, the DNA is TGTGCCAGCAGCTTAGACGGGACTCTCTACAATGAGCAGTTCTTC. The complete variable domain, with remaining parts taken from reference TRBV7-2 and TRBJ2-1, reads GAGVSQSPSNKVTEKGKDVELRCDPISGHTALYWYRQSLGQGLEFLIYFQGNSAPDKSGLPSDRFSAERTGGSVSTLTIQRTQQEDSAVYLCASSLDGTLYNEQFFGPGTRLTVL.

The rearrangement links TRBV15 to TRBJ1-2, with 9 bases lining up with TRBD1. Unmatched junction bases numbered 7, after V lost 3 bases and J lost 5 bases. CDR1 and CDR2 from the germline V gene are LNHNV and YYDKDF (reference sequence). CDR3 size: 15 residues. The CDR3 DNA reads TGTGCCACCAGCAGGGACCGACAGGGGGGATATGGCTACACCTTC. Translating it yields CATSRDRQGGYGYTF.

This sequence joins TRBV30 and TRBJ2-3; 9 bases are a match to TRBD2. The V and J ends lost 8 bases and 2 bases, in that order; junction bases with no gene match: 8. This CDR3 is 14 amino acids long. CDR1 and CDR2 from the germline V gene are GTSNPN and SVGIG (reference sequence). CDR3 protein: CASSPGLATDTQYF. As DNA, the CDR3 is TGTGCCAGCTCCCCGGGACTAGCCACAGATACGCAGTATTTT.

The genes are TRBV7-2 and TRBJ1-5; D is unclear. The CDR3 has 12 residues. The V gene's germline CDR1 is SGHTA and CDR2 FQGNSA. V shed 5 bases and J shed 9 bases, with 11 bases lying between them. Here the CDR3 reads CASSPRDGPQHF. In nucleotides, the CDR3 is TGTGCCAGCAGCCCGCGTGATGGGCCCCAGCATTTT. The complete variable domain, with remaining parts taken from reference TRBV7-2 and TRBJ1-5, reads GAGVSQSPSNKVTEKGKDVELRCDPISGHTALYWYRQSLGQGLEFLIYFQGNSAPDKSGLPSDRFSAERTGGSVSTLTIQRTQQEDSAVYLCASSPRDGPQHFGDGTRLSIL.

This clone has just one count. This chain joins TRBV6-6 and TRBJ2-1, with D possibly TRBD2 on 6 matching bases. Germline loops: CDR1 MNHNY, CDR2 SVGAGI (reference sequence). V lost 4 bases and J lost 10, with 8 bases in between. The CDR3 loop spans 11 amino acids. The CDR3 DNA reads as TGTGCCAGCAGTTGGGGGGAGGAGCAGTTCTTC. This encodes CASSWGEEQFF.

The V gene is TRBV6-1, the J gene TRBJ2-1, with 7 bases aligning to TRBD2. The CDR3 totals 17 residues. The germline CDR1 and CDR2 sequences are MNHNS and SASEGT. V dropped 0 bases and J dropped 2; count of bases not matched to a gene: 7. CDR3 nucleotide sequence: TGTGCCAGCAGTGAAGCGAGTCTAGCGGACCCCTACAATGAGCAGTTCTTC. Encoded protein: CASSEASLADPYNEQFF.

The chain employs TRBV5-1 and TRBJ2-2, with 8 nucleotides matching TRBD1. Germline CDR1 is SGHRS and CDR2 is YFSETQ. V shed 4 bases and J 3 bases; nucleotides not matched to a gene: 8. The CDR3 loop spans 16 amino acids. CDR3 in amino acids: CASSPGQGGYTGELFF. The DNA of the CDR3 is TGCGCCAGCAGCCCAGGACAGGGAGGTTACACCGGGGAGCTGTTTTTT.

V and J are TRBV18 and TRBJ1-2; no reliable D call. The CDR3 is made up of 14 amino acids. The germline V gene has CDR1 KGHSH and CDR2 LQKENI. The ends were cut back, 4 bases at V and 7 bases at J, with 16 bases in the middle. CDR3 bases: TGTGCCAGCTCACTTGGGCTCCCTTCGGTTGGCTACACCTTC. This gives the protein CASSLGLPSVGYTF.

The CDR3 loop reads CASSVGTLNTGELFF. In DNA form, the CDR3 reads TGTGCCAGCAGCGTAGGGACATTGAACACCGGGGAGCTGTTTTTT. The V and J genes are TRBV9 and TRBJ2-2; D may be TRBD1 (5 bases). The CDR3 has 15 residues. The V gene lost 0 bases and the J gene lost 1 base, with 7 bases spanning the gap. Germline V gene sequence: CDR1 SGDLS, CDR2 YYNGEE.